One and the same sample provided the 18 T cell receptor beta chains below, sequenced in a study of shared clonotypes between healthy human individuals. Selected positively for CCR7 and CD45RO-negative, naive CD8 cells excluded terminally differentiated effector memory CD45RA+ cells. Only in-frame clones appear in the TCRdb table, and some are missing; sequencing was by immunoSEQ multiplex PCR. The top ten hold under 30% of the sample, which has approximately 810,000 clones, over 90% seen once. The sequenced sample was naive CD8+ T cells sorted from blood. These receptors all come from a young man in good health.

This clone appeared a single time. The chain is built from TRBV16 and TRBJ2-1; D is undetermined. Germline V gene data show CDR1 as KGHSY and CDR2 as FQNENV. The CDR3 runs to 13 residues. V shed 4 bases and J shed 6 bases, with 10 bases lying between them. The DNA of the CDR3 is TGTGCCAGCAGCCCCCCTATACTCAATGAGCAGTTCTTC. Translated: CASSPPILNEQFF.

The J gene is TRBJ1-4, the V gene TRBV28; D possibly corresponds to TRBD1 (5 bases). CDR1 and CDR2 (germline): MDHEN, SYDVKM. The CDR3 covers 14 residues. V was shortened by 5 bases and J by 10 bases, with 17 bases between the two germline ends. CDR3 sequence (DNA): TGTGCCAGCAGTCCCAGACAGACGGACGGAAAACTGTTTTTT. It specifies CASSPRQTDGKLFF.

This chain connects TRBV28 to TRBJ1-5, with TRBD1 as a possible D gene (6 bases). Germline values: CDR1 MDHEN, CDR2 SYDVKM. This CDR3 comprises 16 residues. V was shortened by 3 bases and J by 3 bases, with 15 bases between the two germline ends. CDR3 protein: CASSLGFRQANQPQHF. In DNA form, the CDR3 reads TGTGCCAGCAGTTTGGGGTTTAGACAGGCCAATCAGCCCCAGCATTTT.

The chain recombines TRBV9 with TRBJ2-2; 16 bases line up with TRBD2. The CDR3 has 18 residues. Per germline, CDR1 SGDLS and CDR2 YYNGEE. The V segment lost 3 bases and the J segment 3 bases; nucleotides outside the gene matches: 5. CDR3 sequence reads: CASSETGLAGGYTGELFF. The CDR3 DNA reads as TGTGCCAGCAGCGAAACGGGACTAGCGGGAGGGTACACCGGGGAGCTGTTTTTT.

There are a few counts of this clone. The same CDR3 can be traced to other DNA sequences in this sample. The chain has TRBV27 and TRBJ1-2; D ambiguous. The CDR3 length is 11 residues. V dropped 5 bases and J dropped 5 bases, with 6 bases sitting between them. Germline values: CDR1 MNHEY, CDR2 SMNVEV (reference sequence). The chain's CDR3 is CASSAGYGYTF. CDR3 DNA: TGTGCCAGCAGTGCGGGGTATGGCTACACCTTC.

This chain uses TRBV15 with TRBJ1-2, with TRBD1 matching over 9 bases. CDR1 and CDR2 from the germline V gene are LNHNV and YYDKDF (reference sequence). The CDR3 is made up of 17 amino acids. Unmatched junction bases numbered 12, after V lost 5 bases and J lost 2 bases. The CDR3: CATSPGQGKWVNYGYTF. The CDR3 DNA reads TGTGCCACCAGCCCCGGACAGGGGAAGTGGGTCAACTATGGCTACACCTTC.

The chain carries TRBV7-9 and TRBJ2-1; 13 bases are a match to TRBD2. The CDR3 covers 18 residues. Germline CDR1 SEHNR, CDR2 FQNEAQ (reference sequence). Germline trimming cut 5 bases from V and 5 bases from J; bases unmatched to any gene: 12. In DNA form, the CDR3 reads TGTGCCAGCAGCCAGCGGACTAGCGGGAGCTTCGGCGACAATGAGCAGTTCTTC. Translating it yields CASSQRTSGSFGDNEQFF.

The genes are TRBV9 and TRBJ2-5; D remains unclear. The CDR3 totals 13 residues. Germline CDR1 and CDR2: SGDLS and YYNGEE. Trimming left V 3 bases short and J 2 bases short, with 8 bases between. CDR3 sequence reads: CASSALKQETQYF. For the CDR3, the DNA is TGTGCCAGCAGCGCGCTCAAACAAGAGACCCAGTACTTC.

The rearrangement links TRBV28 to TRBJ2-2, with D maybe TRBD2 (6 bases). V was cut by 6 bases and J by 6 bases, with 14 bases left in between. CDR3 length: 14 amino acids. Germline CDR1 and CDR2: MDHEN and SYDVKM. CDR3 DNA sequence: TGTGCCAGCAGCCCACTCCCGGGGGCCGGGGAGCTGTTTTTT. Translating gives CASSPLPGAGELFF. Using reference TRBV28 and TRBJ2-2 for the parts outside the CDR3, the full variable domain is DVKVTQSSRYLVKRTGEKVFLECVQDMDHENMFWYRQDPGLGLRLIYFSYDVKMKEKGDIPEGYSVSREKKERFSLILESASTNQTSMYLCASSPLPGAGELFFGEGSRLTVL.

Remarks on this clone: The junction does not match germline at one end; this may be a read error. This chain uses TRBV9 with TRBJ2-3; tentative D call: TRBD2 (5 bases). This CDR3 has 14 residues. The V gene's germline CDR1 is SGDLS and CDR2 YYNGEE. In DNA form, the CDR3 reads TGTGCCAGCAGTCTCGGAGGAGACACAGTTACGCAGTATTTT. Amino acid sequence: CASSLGGDTVTQYF. The full variable domain, completed using reference TRBV9 and TRBJ2-3, is DSGVTQTPKHLITATGQRVTLRCSPRSGDLSVYWYQQSLDQGLQFLIQYYNGEERAKGNILERFSAQQFPDLHSELNLSSLELGDSALYFCASSLGGDTVTQYFGPGTRLTVL.

This sequence joins TRBV4-1 and TRBJ2-5; 7 bases line up with TRBD2. The J call may be incorrect, as the DNA end agrees better with TRBJ2-7. The CDR3 length is 16 residues. CDR1 is MGHRA and CDR2 is YSYEKL in the germline V gene. For the CDR3, the DNA is TGCGCCAGCAGCCAAGATTTCCGGGAGGAGGGATTCGAGCAGTACTTC. This gives the protein CASSQDFREEGFEQYF.

The V call is TRBV29-1, the J call TRBJ2-3, with 9 bases fitting TRBD1. The CDR3 consists of 12 residues. CDR1 is SQVTM and CDR2 is ANQGSEA in the germline V gene. The ends lost 5 bases at V and 10 bases at J; junction bases unmatched: 7. CDR3 sequence (DNA): TGCAGCGTTTCGGGACAGGGAAGAGCGCAGTATTTT. It encodes CSVSGQGRAQYF.

This chain links TRBV28 with TRBJ1-5; D may be TRBD1 (6 bases). V lost 6 bases and J 2 bases, leaving 14 bases between the germline ends. Germline-derived CDR1 and CDR2 are MDHEN and SYDVKM. The CDR3 has 15 residues. The CDR3 region is CASSPTGMGNQPQHF. The CDR3, as DNA: TGTGCCAGCAGCCCAACAGGGATGGGCAATCAGCCCCAGCATTTT.

The rearrangement links TRBV11-2 to TRBJ2-3; no clear D gene. V gave up 4 bases and J gave up 4 bases, with 12 bases separating them. The germline CDR1 and CDR2 sequences are SGHAT and FQNNGV. CDR3 length: 14 residues. Here the CDR3 DNA reads TGTGCCAGCAGCTCTGGCTCCGCGGCAGATACGCAGTATTTT. It specifies CASSSGSAADTQYF.

The rearrangement joins TRBV10-3 to TRBJ2-3; D might be TRBD1 or TRBD2, each matching 5 bases. Trimming pared 3 bases from V and 5 bases from J, leaving 12 bases between. Germline values: CDR1 ENHRY, CDR2 SYGVKD. The CDR3 has 14 amino acids. The CDR3 coding sequence is TGTGCCATCAGTGAAAGGGACCCTCAAGATACGCAGTATTTT. It yields the protein CAISERDPQDTQYF.

CDR3 residues: CASSYTGGPKNIQYF. CDR3 sequence (DNA): TGTGCCAGCAGCTACACAGGGGGGCCTAAAAACATTCAGTACTTC. The rearrangement uses TRBV7-2 and TRBJ2-4, with 8 bases fitting TRBD1. The CDR3 totals 15 residues. The V and J ends lost 4 bases and 4 bases, in that order; junction bases with no gene match: 6. Germline-derived CDR1 and CDR2 are SGHTA and FQGNSA.

CDR3: CASSYGTGGDYEQYF. CDR3 sequence (DNA): TGTGCCAGCAGTTACGGAACAGGGGGCGACTACGAGCAGTACTTC. The V call is TRBV6-5, the J call TRBJ2-7, with 9 bases lining up with TRBD1. The V gene end was trimmed by 2 bases and the J gene end by 3 bases; junction bases not matched to a gene: 5. In germline, CDR1 is MNHEY, CDR2 SVGAGI. The CDR3 is 15 amino acids.

The V and J genes are TRBV11-2 and TRBJ1-2; perhaps TRBD1 as D (6 bases). Trimming pared 3 bases from V and 4 bases from J, leaving 15 bases between. Germline assignment: CDR1 SGHAT and CDR2 FQNNGV. This CDR3 region has 15 residues. The CDR3 sequence: CASSLGPGEAYGYTF. DNA of the CDR3: TGTGCCAGCAGCTTGGGGCCAGGGGAAGCCTATGGCTACACCTTC.